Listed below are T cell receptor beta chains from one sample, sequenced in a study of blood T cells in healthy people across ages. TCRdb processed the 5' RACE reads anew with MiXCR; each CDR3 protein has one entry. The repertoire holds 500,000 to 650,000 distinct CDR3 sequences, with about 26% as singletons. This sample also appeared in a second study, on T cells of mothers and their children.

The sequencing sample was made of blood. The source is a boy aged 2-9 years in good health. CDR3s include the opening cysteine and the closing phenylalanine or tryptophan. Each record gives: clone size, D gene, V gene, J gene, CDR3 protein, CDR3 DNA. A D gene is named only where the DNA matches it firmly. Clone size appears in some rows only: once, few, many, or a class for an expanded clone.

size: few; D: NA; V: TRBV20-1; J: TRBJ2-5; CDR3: CSARDEETQYF; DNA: TGCAGTGCTAGAGATGAAGAGACCCAGTACTTC
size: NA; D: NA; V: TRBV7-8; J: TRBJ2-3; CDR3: CASSLVPNTDTQYF; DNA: TGTGCCAGCAGCTTAGTACCAAACACAGATACGCAGTATTTT
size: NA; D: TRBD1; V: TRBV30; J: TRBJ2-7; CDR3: CAWNRGHHEQYF; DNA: TGTGCCTGGAACAGGGGGCACCACGAGCAGTACTTC
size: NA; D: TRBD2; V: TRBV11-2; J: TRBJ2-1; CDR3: CASSFTSGGAGNEQFF; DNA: TGTGCCAGCAGCTTTACTAGCGGGGGGGCGGGAAATGAGCAGTTCTTC
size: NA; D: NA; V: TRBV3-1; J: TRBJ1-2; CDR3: CASSHDNGEKHTF; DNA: TGTGCCAGCAGCCATGATAACGGGGAGAAGCATACCTTC
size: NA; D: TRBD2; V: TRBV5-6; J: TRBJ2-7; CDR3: CASSLGLADEQYF; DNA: TGTGCCAGCAGCTTGGGGCTAGCGGACGAGCAGTACTTC
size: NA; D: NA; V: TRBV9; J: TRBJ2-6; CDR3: CASSVEPGTGANVLTF; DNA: TGTGCCAGCAGCGTAGAGCCAGGGACTGGGGCCAACGTCCTGACTTTC
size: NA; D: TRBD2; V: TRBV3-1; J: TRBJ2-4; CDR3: CASSLGLAGKNIQYF; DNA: TGTGCCAGCAGCCTGGGACTAGCGGGTAAAAACATTCAGTACTTC
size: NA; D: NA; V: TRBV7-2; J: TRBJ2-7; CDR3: CASSLDHNYEQYF; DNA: TGTGCCAGCAGCTTAGATCACAACTACGAGCAGTACTTC
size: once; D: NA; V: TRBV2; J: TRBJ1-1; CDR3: CASSRTGLPRNTEAFF; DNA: TGTGCCAGCAGTCGTACCGGGCTCCCGCGGAACACTGAAGCTTTCTTT
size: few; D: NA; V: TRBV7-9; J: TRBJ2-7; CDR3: CASSLEMAYSYEQYF; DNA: TGTGCCAGCAGCTTAGAAATGGCTTACTCCTACGAGCAGTACTTC
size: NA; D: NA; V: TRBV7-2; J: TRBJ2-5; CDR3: CASSLLTGRETQYF; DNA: TGTGCCAGCAGCTTACTAACAGGCCGAGAGACCCAGTACTTC
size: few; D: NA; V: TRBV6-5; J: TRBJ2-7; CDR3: CASSPFPGGEQYF; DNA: TGTGCCAGCAGCCCCTTTCCGGGCGGCGAGCAGTACTTC
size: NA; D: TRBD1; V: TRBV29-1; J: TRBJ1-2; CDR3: CSVGGQAVEGYTF; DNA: TGCAGCGTTGGGGGACAGGCCGTCGAGGGCTACACCTTC
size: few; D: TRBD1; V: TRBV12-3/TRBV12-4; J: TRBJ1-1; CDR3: CASSLLEGQGYTEAFF; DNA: TGTGCCAGCAGTTTATTAGAAGGACAGGGGTATACTGAAGCTTTCTTT
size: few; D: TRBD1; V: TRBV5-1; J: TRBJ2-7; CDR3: CASSLLGQQHYEQYF; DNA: TGCGCCAGCAGCTTGTTGGGACAGCAGCACTACGAGCAGTACTTC
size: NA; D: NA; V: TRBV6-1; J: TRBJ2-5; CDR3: CASSPPARSQETQYF; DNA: TGTGCCAGCAGCCCCCCGGCGCGAAGCCAAGAGACCCAGTACTTC
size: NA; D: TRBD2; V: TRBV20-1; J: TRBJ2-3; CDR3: CSARAGGRADTQYF; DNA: TGCAGTGCTCGAGCGGGAGGGCGTGCAGATACGCAGTATTTT
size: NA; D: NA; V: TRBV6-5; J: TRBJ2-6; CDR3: CASSYADPRTDNANVLTF; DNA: TGTGCCAGCAGTTACGCGGACCCTCGGACAGACAACGCCAACGTCCTGACTTTC
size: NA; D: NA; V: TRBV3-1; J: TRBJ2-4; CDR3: CASSQGSHIQYF; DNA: TGTGCCAGCAGCCAGGGCTCCCACATTCAGTACTTC
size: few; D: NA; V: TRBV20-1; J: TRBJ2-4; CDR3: CSARDLGGSIQYF; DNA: TGCAGTGCTAGAGATTTAGGAGGGTCCATTCAGTACTTC
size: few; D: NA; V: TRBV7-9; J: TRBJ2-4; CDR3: CASSLPGVDLNIQYF; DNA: TGTGCCAGCAGCTTGCCAGGAGTGGATTTAAACATTCAGTACTTC
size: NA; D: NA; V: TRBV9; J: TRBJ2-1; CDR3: CASNSDLGGYYNEQFF; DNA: TGTGCCAGCAATTCGGATCTGGGGGGTTACTACAATGAGCAGTTCTTC
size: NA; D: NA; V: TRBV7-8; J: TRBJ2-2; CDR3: CASSPKGGETGELFF; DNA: TGTGCCAGCAGCCCGAAGGGGGGCGAGACCGGGGAGCTGTTTTTT
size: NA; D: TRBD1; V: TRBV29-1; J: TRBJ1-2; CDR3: CSVENRGRFTF; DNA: TGCAGCGTTGAAAACAGGGGGCGTTTCACCTTC
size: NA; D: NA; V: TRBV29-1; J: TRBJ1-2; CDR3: CSVGPIGDYGYTF; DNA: TGCAGCGTTGGGCCCATAGGAGACTATGGCTACACCTTC
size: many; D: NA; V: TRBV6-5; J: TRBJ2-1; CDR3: CASRWRGAEDNEQFF; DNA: TGTGCCAGCAGGTGGCGGGGTGCCGAGGACAATGAGCAGTTCTTC
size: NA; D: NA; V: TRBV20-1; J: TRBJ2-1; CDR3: CSARLAAEQFF; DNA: TGCAGTGCTAGGCTAGCCGCTGAGCAGTTCTTC
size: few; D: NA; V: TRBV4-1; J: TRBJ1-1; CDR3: CASSQGPGRYTEAFF; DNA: TGCGCCAGCAGCCAAGGTCCGGGACGGTACACTGAAGCTTTCTTT
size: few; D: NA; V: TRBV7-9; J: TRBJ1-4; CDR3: CASSLGDFATPATNEKLFF; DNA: TGTGCCAGCAGCCTGGGGGACTTTGCTACCCCGGCAACTAATGAAAAACTGTTTTTT
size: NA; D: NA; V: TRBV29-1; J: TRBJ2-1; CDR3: CSVVIADNEQFF; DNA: TGCAGCGTTGTAATAGCGGACAATGAGCAGTTCTTC
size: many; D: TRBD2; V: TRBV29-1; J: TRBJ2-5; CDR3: CSVEGAGASGSQETQYF; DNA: TGCAGCGTTGAAGGCGCCGGGGCTAGCGGGAGTCAAGAGACCCAGTACTTC
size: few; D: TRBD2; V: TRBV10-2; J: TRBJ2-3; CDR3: CASGGLAVTDTQYF; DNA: TGCGCCTCAGGGGGACTAGCGGTCACAGATACGCAGTATTTT
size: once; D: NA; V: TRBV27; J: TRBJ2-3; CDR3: CASSFPSSAKDTDTQYF; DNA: TGTGCCAGCAGTTTCCCTTCTAGCGCAAAAGACACAGATACGCAGTATTTT
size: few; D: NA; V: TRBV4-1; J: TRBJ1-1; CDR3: CASSHPSWATHTEAFF; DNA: TGCGCCAGCAGCCACCCCTCATGGGCCACTCACACTGAAGCTTTCTTT
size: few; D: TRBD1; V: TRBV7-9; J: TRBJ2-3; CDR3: CASSFRTGGPRGSTDTQYF; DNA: TGTGCCAGCAGCTTTCGGACAGGGGGCCCCCGGGGGAGCACAGATACGCAGTATTTT
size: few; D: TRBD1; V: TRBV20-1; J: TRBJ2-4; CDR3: CSARVDRNIQYF; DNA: TGCAGTGCTAGGGTGGACAGGAACATTCAGTACTTC
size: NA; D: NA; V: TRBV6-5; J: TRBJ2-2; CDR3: CASSYSPGSHYRGELFF; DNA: TGTGCCAGCAGTTACTCGCCAGGGAGCCATTACCGGGGGGAGCTGTTTTTT
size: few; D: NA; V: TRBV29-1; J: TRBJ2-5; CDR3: CSVERGGYHQETQYF; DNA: TGCAGCGTTGAGCGCGGTGGCTATCACCAAGAGACCCAGTACTTC
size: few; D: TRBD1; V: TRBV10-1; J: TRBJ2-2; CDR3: CASSGQGGLGTGELFF; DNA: TGCGCCAGCAGTGGACAAGGGGGCTTGGGCACCGGGGAGCTGTTTTTT
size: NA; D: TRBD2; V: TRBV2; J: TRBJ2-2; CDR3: CASRWGTRDHTGELFF; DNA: TGTGCCAGCAGGTGGGGGACTAGGGACCACACCGGGGAGCTGTTTTTT
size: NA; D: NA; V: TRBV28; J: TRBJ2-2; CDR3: CASLLRRVPGELFF; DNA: TGTGCCAGCCTCTTAAGGAGGGTTCCCGGGGAGCTGTTTTTT
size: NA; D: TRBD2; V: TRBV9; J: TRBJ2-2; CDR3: CASSAEAGGKLFF; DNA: TGTGCCAGCAGCGCCGAAGCGGGAGGGAAGCTGTTTTTT
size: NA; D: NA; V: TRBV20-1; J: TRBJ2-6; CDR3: CSALRAGANVLTF; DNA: TGCAGTGCCCTGCGCGCTGGGGCCAACGTCCTGACTTTC
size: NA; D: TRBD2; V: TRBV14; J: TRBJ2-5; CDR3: CASSQPRTSGTETQYF; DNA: TGTGCCAGCAGCCAACCACGGACTAGCGGGACAGAGACCCAGTACTTC
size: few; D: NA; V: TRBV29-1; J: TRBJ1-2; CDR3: CSVKALGVYGYTF; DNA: TGCAGCGTTAAGGCGCTGGGCGTCTATGGCTACACCTTC
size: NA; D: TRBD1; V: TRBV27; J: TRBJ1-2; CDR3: CASSPRAGTGFYGYTF; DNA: TGTGCCAGCAGTCCCAGGGCCGGGACAGGGTTCTACGGCTACACCTTC
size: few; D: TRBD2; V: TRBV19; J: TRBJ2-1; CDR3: CASRTSGKFYNEQFF; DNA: TGTGCCAGTAGGACTAGCGGGAAATTCTACAATGAGCAGTTCTTC
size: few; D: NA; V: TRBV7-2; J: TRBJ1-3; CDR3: CASSSSSGNTIYF; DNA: TGTGCCAGCAGTTCGAGCTCTGGAAACACCATATATTTT
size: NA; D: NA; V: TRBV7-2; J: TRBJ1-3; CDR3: CASSLGFLLQSGNTIYF; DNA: TGTGCCAGCAGCTTAGGTTTCCTTCTCCAATCTGGAAACACTATATATTTT
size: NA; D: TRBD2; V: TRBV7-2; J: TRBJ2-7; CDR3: CASSLVAGITYEQYF; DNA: TGTGCCAGCAGCTTAGTAGCGGGGATAACCTACGAGCAGTACTTC
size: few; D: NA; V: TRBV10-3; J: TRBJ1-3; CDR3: CAISDTGKYGNTIYF; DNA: TGTGCCATCAGTGACACAGGGAAATACGGAAACACCATATATTTT